This T cell receptor (beta chain) derives from a study of early T cells in non-severe SARS-CoV-2 infection (dated by TCRdb to 2020 to 2023). For context, the study as a whole: TCR sequencing used bulk RNA from unsorted whole blood, so alpha and beta chains could not be paired. Study-level results and caveats: Matching against VDJdb was skewed toward anti-spike CD8 responses, likely underestimated virus-specific expansions, and missed private and CD4 specificities.

Taken from cysteine to phenylalanine, the CDR3 has 14 residues. Of all the DNA, just the CDR3 is kept, 42 bases in frame from base 1. CDR1 is given as SGHRS and CDR2 as YFSETQ, both from the germline V gene. V is reduced by 0 bases and J by 2 bases, leaving a spacing of 7 bases between them. Receptor libraries were prepared by 5' RACE. Sequencing took place on a NextSeq 500. The TCR library protocol attached unique molecular identifiers to individual cDNA molecules to correct for sequencing error and PCR bias. Both TCR alpha and beta chains were sequenced, and tight co-correlation was observed between alpha and beta sequence abundances in each sample. As for the original processing: Decombinator V4 was used to annotate the V gene, J gene and CDR3 of the TCR sequences. Expanded TCRs were defined as changing significantly between any two time points under a Poisson model with p below 0.0001. Abundances of TCRs were expressed as counts per million after normalisation to the total number of TCRs sequenced in each sample. TRAV1-2 paired with TRAJ12, TRAJ20 or TRAJ33 defined MAIT TCRs, while TRAV10 paired with TRAJ18 defined iNKT TCRs. VDJdb, accessed 1 November 2021, was searched for CMV, EBV and SARS-CoV-2 annotated TCRs, with TCRs annotated for multiple antigens excluded. Starting from the raw public reads, TCRdb applied fastp trimming at Q25, assembled clones with MiXCR and retained in-frame beta chains. Under each unique CDR3 protein, matching rows form one entry showing the most common genes and DNA. What appears here as the V and J calls and clone size reflects TCRdb's work, not the paper's. Here the sample has 55,000 or so distinct CDR3 sequences; under 7.5% occur a single time. In total, the top ten clones hold 4.5% to 6% of the sample.

This clonotype was counted a few times. Its antigen is unknown. No quality values exist for individual bases; no much larger clone is one base distant. A case-control design nested within a healthcare worker cohort in London, UK, was used, with weekly nasopharyngeal swab PCR tests and blood sampling performed. Between 23 and 31 March 2020, the week of the UK lockdown, healthcare workers were enrolled and then followed up weekly for as long as 16 weeks. The sequence links TRBV5-1 to TRBJ2-3, with no confident D gene call. This TCR was sampled from an adult who was a healthcare worker with PCR-confirmed SARS-CoV-2 infection or an uninfected control (not recorded which). Sequencing used whole blood, obtained at baseline. CDR3 region: CASSLGAFTDTQYF. Read as DNA, the sequence is TGCGCCAGCAGCTTGGGAGCCTTCACAGATACGCAGTATTTT.